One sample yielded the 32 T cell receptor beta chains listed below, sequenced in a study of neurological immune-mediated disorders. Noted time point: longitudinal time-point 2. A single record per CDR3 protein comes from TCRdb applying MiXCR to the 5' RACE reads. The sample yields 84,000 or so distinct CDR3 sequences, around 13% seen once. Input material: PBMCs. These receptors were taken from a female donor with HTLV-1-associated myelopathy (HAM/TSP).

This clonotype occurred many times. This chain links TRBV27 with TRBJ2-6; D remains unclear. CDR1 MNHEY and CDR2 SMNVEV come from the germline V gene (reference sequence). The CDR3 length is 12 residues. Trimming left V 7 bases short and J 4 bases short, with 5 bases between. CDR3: CASNSGANVLTF. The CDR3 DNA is TGTGCCAGCAACTCCGGGGCCAACGTCCTGACTTTC.

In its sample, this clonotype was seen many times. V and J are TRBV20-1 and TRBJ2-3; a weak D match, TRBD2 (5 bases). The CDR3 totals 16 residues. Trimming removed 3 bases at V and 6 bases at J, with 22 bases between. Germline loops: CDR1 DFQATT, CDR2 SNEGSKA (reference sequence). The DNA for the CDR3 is TGCAGTGCTAGTCGAAACGGTCCTGGTTCGGGGGATACGCAGTATTTT. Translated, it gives CSASRNGPGSGDTQYF.

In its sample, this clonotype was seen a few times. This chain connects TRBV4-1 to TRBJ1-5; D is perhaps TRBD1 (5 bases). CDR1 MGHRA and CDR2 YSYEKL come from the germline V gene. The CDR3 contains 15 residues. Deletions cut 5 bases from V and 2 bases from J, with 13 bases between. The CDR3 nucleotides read TGCGCCAGCAGCTGGGGCAGGATTGGCAATCAGCCCCAGCATTTT. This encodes CASSWGRIGNQPQHF.

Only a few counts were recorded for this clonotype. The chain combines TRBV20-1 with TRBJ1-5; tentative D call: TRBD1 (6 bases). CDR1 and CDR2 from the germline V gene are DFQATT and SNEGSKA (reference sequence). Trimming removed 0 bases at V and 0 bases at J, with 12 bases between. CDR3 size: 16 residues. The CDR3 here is CSARDGGRGSNQPQHF. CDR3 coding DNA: TGCAGTGCTAGAGATGGGGGCAGGGGTAGCAATCAGCCCCAGCATTTT.

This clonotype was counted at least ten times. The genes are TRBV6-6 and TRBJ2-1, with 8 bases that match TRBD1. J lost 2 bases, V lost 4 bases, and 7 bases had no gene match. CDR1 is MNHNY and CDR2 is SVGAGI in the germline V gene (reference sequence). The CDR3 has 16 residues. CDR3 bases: TGTGCCAGCAGTTCCTTTGACAGGGGACCCTACAATGAGCAGTTCTTC. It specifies CASSSFDRGPYNEQFF.

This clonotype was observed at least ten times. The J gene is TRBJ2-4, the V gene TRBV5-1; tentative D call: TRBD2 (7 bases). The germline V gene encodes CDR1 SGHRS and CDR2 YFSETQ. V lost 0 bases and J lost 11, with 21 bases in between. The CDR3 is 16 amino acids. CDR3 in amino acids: CASSLGKLTGGEVQYF. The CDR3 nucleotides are TGCGCCAGCAGCTTGGGTAAATTGACGGGGGGCGAAGTTCAGTACTTC.

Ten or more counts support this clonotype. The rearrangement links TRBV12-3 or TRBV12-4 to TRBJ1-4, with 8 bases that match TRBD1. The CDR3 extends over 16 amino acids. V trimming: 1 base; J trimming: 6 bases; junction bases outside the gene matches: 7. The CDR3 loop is CASSLERGRGHEKLFF. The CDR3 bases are TGTGCCAGCAGTTTAGAAAGAGGCAGGGGGCATGAAAAACTGTTTTTT.

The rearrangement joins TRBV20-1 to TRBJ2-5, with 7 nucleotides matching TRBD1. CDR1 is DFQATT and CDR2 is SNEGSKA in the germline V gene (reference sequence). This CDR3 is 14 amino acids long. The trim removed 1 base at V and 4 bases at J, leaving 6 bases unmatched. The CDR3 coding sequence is TGCAGTGCTAGAGGGGCAGCAGGGGGAGAGACCCAGTACTTC. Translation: CSARGAAGGETQYF.

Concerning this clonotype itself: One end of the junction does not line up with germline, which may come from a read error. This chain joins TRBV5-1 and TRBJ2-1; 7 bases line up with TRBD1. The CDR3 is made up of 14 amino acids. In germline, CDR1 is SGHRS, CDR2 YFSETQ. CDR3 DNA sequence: TGCGACAGCAGCGATCAGGGGGTAGGCAATGAGCAGTTCTTC. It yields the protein CDSSDQGVGNEQFF.

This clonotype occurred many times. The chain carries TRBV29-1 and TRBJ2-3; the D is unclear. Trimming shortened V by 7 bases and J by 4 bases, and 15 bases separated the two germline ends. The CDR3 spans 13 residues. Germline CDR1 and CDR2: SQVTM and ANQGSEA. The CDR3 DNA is TGCAGCGCCCAGGCCCCCTCGGCAGATACGCAGTATTTT. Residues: CSAQAPSADTQYF.

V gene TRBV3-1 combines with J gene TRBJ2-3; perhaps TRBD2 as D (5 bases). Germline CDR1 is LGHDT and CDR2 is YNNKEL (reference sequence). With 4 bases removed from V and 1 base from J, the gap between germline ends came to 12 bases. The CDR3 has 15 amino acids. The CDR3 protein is CASSPGVPGTDTQYF. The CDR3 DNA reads TGTGCCAGCAGCCCCGGGGTTCCAGGCACAGATACGCAGTATTTT.

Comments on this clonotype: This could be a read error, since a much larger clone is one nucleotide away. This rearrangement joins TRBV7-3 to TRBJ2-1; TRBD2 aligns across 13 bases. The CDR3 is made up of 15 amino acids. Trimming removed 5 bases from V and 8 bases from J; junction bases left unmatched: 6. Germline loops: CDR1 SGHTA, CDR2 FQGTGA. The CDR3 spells CASSVTSGGADEQFF. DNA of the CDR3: TGTGCCAGCAGCGTCACTAGCGGGGGGGCCGATGAGCAGTTCTTC.

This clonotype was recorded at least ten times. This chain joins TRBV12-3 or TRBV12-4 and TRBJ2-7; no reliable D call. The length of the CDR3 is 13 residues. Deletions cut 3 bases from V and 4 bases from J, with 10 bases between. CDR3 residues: CASSLGSKYEQYF. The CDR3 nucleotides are TGTGCCAGCAGTTTGGGTTCCAAATACGAGCAGTACTTC.

CDR3 nucleotide sequence: TGCGCCAGCAGCCCGGACAGGGCGCGCTACGAGCAGTACTTC. The encoded protein is CASSPDRARYEQYF. The chain carries TRBV5-1 and TRBJ2-7; 8 positions agree with TRBD1. Germline V gene sequence: CDR1 SGHRS, CDR2 YFSETQ. This CDR3 comprises 14 residues. The junction had 6 bases not matched to a gene; V was cut back by 4 bases and J by 3 bases.

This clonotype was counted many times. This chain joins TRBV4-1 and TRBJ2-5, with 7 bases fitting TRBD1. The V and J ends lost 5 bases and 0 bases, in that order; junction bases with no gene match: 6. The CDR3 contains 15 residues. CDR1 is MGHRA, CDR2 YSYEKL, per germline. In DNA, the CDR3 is TGCGCCAGCAGCTTCACAGGGGTTCACCAAGAGACCCAGTACTTC. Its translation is CASSFTGVHQETQYF.

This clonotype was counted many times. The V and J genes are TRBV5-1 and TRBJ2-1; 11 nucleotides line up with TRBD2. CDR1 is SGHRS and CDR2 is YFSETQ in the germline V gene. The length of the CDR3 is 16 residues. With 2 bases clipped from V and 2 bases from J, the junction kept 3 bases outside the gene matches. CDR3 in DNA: TGCGCCAGCAGCTTATCTAGCGGGGGGCCCTACAATGAGCAGTTCTTC. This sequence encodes CASSLSSGGPYNEQFF. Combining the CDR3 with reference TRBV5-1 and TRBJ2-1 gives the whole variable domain KAGVTQTPRYLIKTRGQQVTLSCSPISGHRSVSWYQQTPGQGLQFLFEYFSETQRNKGNFPGRFSGRQFSNSRSEMNVSTLELGDSALYLCASSLSSGGPYNEQFFGPGTRLTVL.

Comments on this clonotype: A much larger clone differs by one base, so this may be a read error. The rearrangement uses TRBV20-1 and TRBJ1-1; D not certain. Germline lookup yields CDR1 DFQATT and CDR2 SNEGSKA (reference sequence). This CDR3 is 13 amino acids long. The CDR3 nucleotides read TGCAGTGCTAGAGTTCAGGAGAACACTGCAGCTTTCTTT. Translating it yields CSARVQENTAAFF.

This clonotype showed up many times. CDR3 sequence: CAAGVQETQYF. As DNA, the CDR3 is TGTGCCGCAGGGGTCCAAGAGACCCAGTACTTC. The gene calls are TRBV10-3 and TRBJ2-5, with D perhaps matching TRBD1 (6 bases). V lost 11 bases, J lost 1 base, and 8 bases lay in between. The CDR3 is 11 residues long. Germline V gene sequence: CDR1 ENHRY, CDR2 SYGVKD.

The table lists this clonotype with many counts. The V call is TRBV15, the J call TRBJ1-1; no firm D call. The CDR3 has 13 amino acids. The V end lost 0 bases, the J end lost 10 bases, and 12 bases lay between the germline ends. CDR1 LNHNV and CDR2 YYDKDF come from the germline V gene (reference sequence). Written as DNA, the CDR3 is TGTGCCACCAGCAGAGATCGCCGAAGAGGAGCTTTCTTT. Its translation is CATSRDRRRGAFF.

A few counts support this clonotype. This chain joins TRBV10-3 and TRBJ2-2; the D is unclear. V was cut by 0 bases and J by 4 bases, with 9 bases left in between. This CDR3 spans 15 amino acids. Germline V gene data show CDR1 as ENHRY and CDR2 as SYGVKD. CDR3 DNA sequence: TGTGCCATCAGTGAGTCCCGAACCATCACCGGGGAGCTGTTTTTT. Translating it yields CAISESRTITGELFF.

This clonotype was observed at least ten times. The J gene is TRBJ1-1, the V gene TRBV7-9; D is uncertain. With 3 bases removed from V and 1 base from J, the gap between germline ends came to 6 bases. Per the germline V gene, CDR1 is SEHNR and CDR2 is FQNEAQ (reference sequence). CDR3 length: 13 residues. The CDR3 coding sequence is TGTGCCAGCAGCTTTGGGGAGAACACTGAAGCTTTCTTT. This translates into CASSFGENTEAFF.

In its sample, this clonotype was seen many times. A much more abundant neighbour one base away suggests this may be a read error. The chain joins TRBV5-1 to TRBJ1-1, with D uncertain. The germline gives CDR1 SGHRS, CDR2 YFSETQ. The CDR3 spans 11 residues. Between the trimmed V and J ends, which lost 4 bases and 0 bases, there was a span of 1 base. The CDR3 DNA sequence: TGCGCCAGCAGCATGAACACTGAAGCTTTCTTT. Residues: CASSMNTEAFF.

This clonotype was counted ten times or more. In DNA form, the CDR3 reads TGTGCCATCTCTAGACCCGGGGACAGGGACTCCTACGAGCAGTACTTC. Its translation: CAISRPGDRDSYEQYF. The rearrangement uses TRBV10-3 and TRBJ2-7; TRBD1 aligns across 9 bases. In germline, CDR1 is ENHRY, CDR2 SYGVKD. This CDR3 has 16 amino acids. V lost 8 bases and J lost 0; bases outside the gene matches: 11.

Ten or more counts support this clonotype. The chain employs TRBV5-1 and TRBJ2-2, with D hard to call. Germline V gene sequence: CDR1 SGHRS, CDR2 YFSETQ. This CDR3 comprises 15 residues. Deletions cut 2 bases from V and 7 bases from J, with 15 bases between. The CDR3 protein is CASSLNPKTGGELFF. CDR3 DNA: TGCGCCAGCAGCTTAAACCCCAAAACGGGCGGGGAGCTGTTTTTT. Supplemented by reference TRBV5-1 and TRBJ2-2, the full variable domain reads KAGVTQTPRYLIKTRGQQVTLSCSPISGHRSVSWYQQTPGQGLQFLFEYFSETQRNKGNFPGRFSGRQFSNSRSEMNVSTLELGDSALYLCASSLNPKTGGELFFGEGSRLTVL.

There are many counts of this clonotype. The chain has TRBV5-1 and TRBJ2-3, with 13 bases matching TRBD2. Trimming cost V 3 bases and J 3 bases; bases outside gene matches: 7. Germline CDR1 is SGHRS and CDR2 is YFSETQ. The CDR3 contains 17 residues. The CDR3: CASSWETTSGGTDTQYF. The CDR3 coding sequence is TGCGCCAGCAGCTGGGAGACGACTAGCGGGGGGACAGATACGCAGTATTTT.

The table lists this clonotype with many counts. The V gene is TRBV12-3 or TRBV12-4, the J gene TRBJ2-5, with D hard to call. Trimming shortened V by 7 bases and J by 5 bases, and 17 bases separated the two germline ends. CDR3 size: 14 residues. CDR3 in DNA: TGTGCCAGCACCTCTCAGGCCGAGCACGAGACCCAGTACTTC. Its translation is CASTSQAEHETQYF.

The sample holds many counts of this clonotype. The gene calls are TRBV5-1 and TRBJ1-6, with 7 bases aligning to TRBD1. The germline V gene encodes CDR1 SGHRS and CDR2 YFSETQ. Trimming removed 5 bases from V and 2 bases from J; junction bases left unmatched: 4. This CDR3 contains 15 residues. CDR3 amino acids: CASSDRVPYNSPLHF. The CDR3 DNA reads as TGCGCCAGCAGTGACAGGGTTCCCTATAATTCACCCCTCCACTTT.

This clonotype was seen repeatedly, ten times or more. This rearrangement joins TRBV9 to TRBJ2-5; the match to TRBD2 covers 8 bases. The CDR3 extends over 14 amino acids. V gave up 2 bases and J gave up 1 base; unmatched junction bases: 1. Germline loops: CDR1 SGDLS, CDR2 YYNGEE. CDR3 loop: CASSVGTSQETQYF. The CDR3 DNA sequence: TGTGCCAGCAGCGTCGGGACTAGCCAAGAGACCCAGTACTTC.

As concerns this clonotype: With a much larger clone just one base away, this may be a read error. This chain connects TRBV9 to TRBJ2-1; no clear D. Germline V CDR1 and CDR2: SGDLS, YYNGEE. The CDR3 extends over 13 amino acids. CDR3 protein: CANSVDEGNEQFF. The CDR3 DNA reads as TGTGCCAACAGCGTAGATGAAGGAAATGAGCAGTTCTTC.

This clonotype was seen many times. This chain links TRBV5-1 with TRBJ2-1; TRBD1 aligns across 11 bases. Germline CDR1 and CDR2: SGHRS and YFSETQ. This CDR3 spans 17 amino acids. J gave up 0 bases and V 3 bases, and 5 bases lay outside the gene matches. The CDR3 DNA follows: TGCGCCAGCAGCTCCGCCGGGACAGGGGGCTCCTACAATGAGCAGTTCTTC. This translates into CASSSAGTGGSYNEQFF.

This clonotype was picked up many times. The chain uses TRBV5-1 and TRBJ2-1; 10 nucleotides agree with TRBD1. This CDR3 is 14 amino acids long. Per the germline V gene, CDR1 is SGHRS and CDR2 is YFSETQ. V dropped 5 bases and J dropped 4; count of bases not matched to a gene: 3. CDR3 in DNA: TGCGCCAGCAGAGACAGGGGGCCTTACAATGAGCAGTTCTTC. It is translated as CASRDRGPYNEQFF.

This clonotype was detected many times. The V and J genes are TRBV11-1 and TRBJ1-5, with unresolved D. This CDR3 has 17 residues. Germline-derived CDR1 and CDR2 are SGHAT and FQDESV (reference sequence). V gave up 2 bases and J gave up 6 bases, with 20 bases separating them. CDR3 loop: CASSLLADWVFFQPQHF. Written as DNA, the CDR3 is TGTGCCAGCAGCTTACTGGCTGACTGGGTCTTCTTTCAGCCCCAGCATTTT.